The 26 T cell receptor beta chains presented below share a single source sample, sequenced in a study of T cells in Graves' hyperthyroidism and ophthalmopathy. The CDR3 regions of TCR beta were amplified from RNA transcripts. The HTBI primer set served for first-round RT-PCR of the TCR CDR3. MiXCR was run by TCRdb on the multiplex PCR reads, yielding one entry per CDR3 protein. The data hold a few hundred thousand distinct CDR3 sequences, with around 13% observed a single time. The sequencing input was blood. These receptors were collected from a woman aged 40-49 years with Graves' ophthalmopathy.

This clonotype was recorded at least ten times. V usage is TRBV27 and J usage is TRBJ2-7; no reliable D call. This CDR3 has 16 residues. The germline gives CDR1 MNHEY, CDR2 SMNVEV (reference sequence). The ends were cut back, 7 bases at V and 0 bases at J, with 19 bases in the middle. In DNA form, the CDR3 reads TGTGCCAGCACCCCCTCGGTGGGGTTCAGCTCCTACGAGCAGTACTTC. Its protein product is CASTPSVGFSSYEQYF.

There are a few counts of this clonotype. This chain links TRBV6-1 with TRBJ2-2; the D is unclear. The CDR3 runs 14 residues. With 8 bases removed from V and 3 bases from J, the gap between germline ends came to 13 bases. Germline lookup yields CDR1 MNHNS and CDR2 SASEGT. This chain's CDR3 is CASRPWADTGELFF. The CDR3, as DNA: TGTGCCAGCCGACCATGGGCAGACACCGGGGAGCTGTTTTTT.

In the case of this clonotype: Possible read error: a much larger clone is one base away. The rearrangement uses TRBV20-1 and TRBJ2-2, with D possibly being TRBD2 (5 bases). This CDR3 is built from 15 residues. Per the germline V gene, CDR1 is DFQATT and CDR2 is SNEGSKA (reference sequence). The CDR3 is CSATPLTKRTGELLF. The DNA for the CDR3 is TGCAGTGCTACTCCCCTAACGAAGCGGACCGGGGAGCTGCTTTTT.

Many counts were recorded for this clonotype. The chain recombines TRBV18 with TRBJ2-3, with D hard to call. Germline CDR1 reads KGHSH; CDR2 reads LQKENI. Between the trimmed V and J ends, which lost 0 bases and 0 bases, there was a span of 10 bases. The CDR3 runs to 16 residues. CDR3 sequence reads: CASSPPVSSSTDTQYF. The CDR3 DNA reads as TGTGCCAGCTCACCACCGGTATCCTCAAGCACAGATACGCAGTATTTT.

This clonotype was recorded many times. The chain uses TRBV10-3 and TRBJ1-2; possibly TRBD1 for D (5 bases). Looked up from germline, CDR1 is ENHRY and CDR2 is SYGVKD. This CDR3 region has 13 residues. The V and J ends lost 7 bases and 2 bases respectively, with 11 bases between them. The CDR3 loop reads CAITQGDNYGYTF. Written as DNA, the CDR3 is TGTGCCATCACCCAGGGTGACAACTATGGCTACACCTTC.

Ten or more counts support this clonotype. The chain combines TRBV29-1 with TRBJ1-1, with a possible D match to TRBD1 (5 bases). CDR3 length: 14 amino acids. Germline-derived CDR1 and CDR2 are SQVTM and ANQGSEA. V lost 7 bases, J lost 0 bases, and 15 bases lay in between. CDR3 protein: CSALDTTMNTEAFF. As DNA, the CDR3 is TGCAGCGCCTTGGACACTACTATGAACACTGAAGCTTTCTTT.

This clonotype was counted a few times. The chain recombines TRBV25-1 with TRBJ2-3; a possible D gene is TRBD1 (5 bases). Trimming cost V 3 bases and J 1 base, with 14 bases left between them. This CDR3 is built from 16 residues. CDR1 and CDR2 from the germline V gene are MGHDK and SYGVNS. The chain's CDR3 is CASSDGLGAGTDTQYF. The CDR3 nucleotides read TGTGCCAGCAGTGATGGGCTTGGGGCTGGCACAGATACGCAGTATTTT.

The sample holds many counts of this clonotype. This chain uses TRBV13 with TRBJ2-7; no firm D call. The CDR3 runs to 13 residues. Germline CDR1 and CDR2: PRHDT and FYEKMQ (reference sequence). Trimming removed 3 bases at V and 3 bases at J, with 9 bases between. The CDR3 here is CASSFVSNYEQYF. In nucleotides, the CDR3 is TGTGCCAGCAGCTTTGTTTCTAACTACGAGCAGTACTTC.

This clonotype was observed at least ten times. This CDR3 is CASSQPGTGSAEQYF. In DNA, the CDR3 is TGTGCCAGCAGTCAACCCGGGACAGGGTCCGCCGAGCAGTACTTC. V usage is TRBV28 and J usage is TRBJ2-7; TRBD1 matches at 9 bases. Germline loops: CDR1 MDHEN, CDR2 SYDVKM. The CDR3 is 15 residues long. Germline trimming cut 5 bases from V and 6 bases from J; bases unmatched to any gene: 11.

This clonotype occurred a few times. The chain uses TRBV6-4 and TRBJ2-7; TRBD2 matches at 8 bases. This CDR3 has 14 amino acids. J gave up 2 bases and V 2 bases, and 2 bases lay outside the gene matches. Germline V gene data show CDR1 as MRHNA and CDR2 as SNTAGT. In DNA form, the CDR3 reads TGTGCCAGCAGTGACGGAGCGGGAGCCTACGAGCAGTACTTC. This translates into CASSDGAGAYEQYF.

This clonotype was picked up many times. This chain joins TRBV6-1 and TRBJ2-1; 12 nucleotides match TRBD2. The germline CDR1 and CDR2 sequences are MNHNS and SASEGT. The CDR3 has 13 amino acids. V trimming: 4 bases; J trimming: 13 bases; junction bases outside the gene matches: 5. CDR3 residues: CASSVLAGGLQFF. The CDR3 region has the DNA TGTGCCAGCAGTGTCCTAGCGGGAGGGCTTCAGTTCTTC.

The chain is built from TRBV28 and TRBJ1-3, with D hard to call. CDR1 is MDHEN, CDR2 SYDVKM, per germline. This CDR3 region has 13 residues. Trimming pared 6 bases from V and 5 bases from J, leaving 11 bases between. DNA of the CDR3: TGTGCCAGCAGCTTACACAGCAGAAACACCATATATTTT. Translation: CASSLHSRNTIYF.

This clonotype was recorded a few times. The chain joins TRBV7-9 to TRBJ2-1; 10 bases line up with TRBD2. There are 17 residues in the CDR3. V shed 4 bases, J shed 7 bases, and the junction held 13 bases outside the gene matches. Germline assignment: CDR1 SEHNR and CDR2 FQNEAQ (reference sequence). The CDR3 loop is CASSSTLSGGASNEQFF. DNA for the CDR3: TGTGCCAGCAGCTCCACCTTGAGCGGGGGGGCCAGTAATGAGCAGTTCTTC.

This clonotype was observed many times. The rearrangement links TRBV28 to TRBJ1-2, with 7 bases matching TRBD1. Per the germline V gene, CDR1 is MDHEN and CDR2 is SYDVKM. The J segment lost 4 bases and the V segment lost 8 bases, leaving 10 bases of the junction unmatched. This CDR3 comprises 14 residues. CDR3 nucleotide sequence: TGTGCCAGCCTTCCGGCCGACAGGGTCTATGGCTACACCTTC. Its protein product is CASLPADRVYGYTF.

This clonotype was counted ten times or more. The chain joins TRBV28 to TRBJ2-5, with 7 bases aligning to TRBD1. The CDR3 contains 15 residues. Germline CDR1 is MDHEN and CDR2 is SYDVKM. J gave up 0 bases and V 3 bases, and 4 bases lay outside the gene matches. CDR3 DNA sequence: TGTGCCAGCAGTTTCTTTGACAGGGACCAAGAGACCCAGTACTTC. As protein: CASSFFDRDQETQYF.

Note on this clonotype: This may be a read error: a much more frequent sequence differs by one nucleotide. The genes are TRBV28 and TRBJ2-3; possible D gene TRBD2, 5 bases. V was clipped by 5 bases and J by 2 bases, with 11 bases between them. This CDR3 contains 14 residues. Germline V CDR1 and CDR2: MDHEN, SYDVKM. In DNA form, the CDR3 reads TGTGCCAGCAGTGCGGGTGGCCCCACAGATACGCAGTATTTT. This translates into CASSAGGPTDTQYF.

Remarks on this clonotype: The junction departs from the called germline gene at one end, perhaps through a read error. The chain is built from TRBV3-1 and TRBJ2-5, with TRBD2 identical over 8 bases. The CDR3 is made up of 17 amino acids. Germline V gene sequence: CDR1 LGHDT, CDR2 YNNKEL (reference sequence). The CDR3 DNA follows: TGTACCAGCAGCCAAGGGGTCGGCGGGAGGCCCCAAGAGACCCAGTACTTC. This gives the protein CTSSQGVGGRPQETQYF.

This clonotype was seen a few times. The chain joins TRBV14 to TRBJ2-1; D is possibly TRBD1 or TRBD2 (5 bases each). Germline assignment: CDR1 SGHDN and CDR2 FVKESK. Trimming removed 6 bases at V and 0 bases at J, with 15 bases between. CDR3 length equals 16 residues. The CDR3 DNA is TGTGCCAGCAGTACCTCCAGGGACGCCTCCTACAATGAGCAGTTCTTC. This encodes CASSTSRDASYNEQFF.

This clonotype was observed many times. The chain joins TRBV6-1 to TRBJ2-1; D may be TRBD2 (6 bases). Germline CDR1 MNHNS, CDR2 SASEGT. There are 16 residues in the CDR3. V lost 5 bases and J 2 bases, leaving 16 bases between the germline ends. The CDR3 region has the DNA TGTGCCAGCAGTTCGTTTTCTAGCGAGGCCTACAATGAGCAGTTCTTC. Translating it yields CASSSFSSEAYNEQFF.

This clonotype was seen at least ten times. V usage is TRBV12-3 or TRBV12-4 and J usage is TRBJ1-4; D ambiguous. The CDR3 runs 12 residues. V was pared by 3 bases and J by 4 bases, with 3 bases between. Here the CDR3 reads CASSFINEKLFF. For the CDR3, the DNA is TGTGCCAGCAGTTTTATTAATGAAAAACTGTTTTTT.

In regard to this clonotype: This may stem from a read error, because a much larger clone lies one nucleotide away. The conserved phenylalanine or tryptophan is not found at the CDR3 terminus, so this likely reflects a read error. V usage is TRBV12-3 or TRBV12-4 and J usage is TRBJ1-3, with D unresolved. CDR3 size: 12 residues. V was shortened by 6 bases and J by 2 bases, with 5 bases between the two germline ends. Here the CDR3 DNA reads TGTGCCAGCAGCCATCCTGGAAACACCATATATCTT. This translates into CASSHPGNTIYL.

Many counts were recorded for this clonotype. This chain uses TRBV20-1 with TRBJ2-1; D uncertain. Trimming shortened V by 3 bases and J by 4 bases, and 22 bases separated the two germline ends. Germline CDR1 reads DFQATT; CDR2 reads SNEGSKA (reference sequence). The CDR3 is 17 amino acids. CDR3: CSASVLPATSRYNEQFF. In nucleotides, the CDR3 is TGCAGTGCTAGCGTTCTTCCGGCCACGAGCAGGTACAATGAGCAGTTCTTC.

This clonotype showed up just a few times. Mismatch with germline at one junction end may stem from a read error. The rearrangement joins TRBV4-1 to TRBJ2-7; 8 bases are a match to TRBD2. CDR1 is MGHRA, CDR2 YSYEKL, per germline. This CDR3 spans 14 amino acids. DNA for the CDR3: TGCGCCGGCAGCCCATTAGCGGGAACCTACGAGCAGTACTTC. Translating it yields CAGSPLAGTYEQYF.

This clonotype appeared many times. J is TRBJ1-4 and V is TRBV6-2 or TRBV6-3; the D is unclear. The CDR3 has 13 residues. V was shortened by 8 bases and J by 0 bases, with 7 bases between the two germline ends. Per the germline V gene, CDR1 is MNHEY and CDR2 is SVGEGT. This chain's CDR3 is CASGGTTNEKLFF. The CDR3 nucleotides are TGTGCCAGCGGTGGGACAACTAATGAAAAACTGTTTTTT.

This clonotype was seen ten or more times. The chain recombines TRBV6-1 with TRBJ1-4; TRBD1 might be the D (6 bases). CDR1 is MNHNS and CDR2 is SASEGT in the germline V gene. The CDR3 is 16 amino acids. V was trimmed by 6 bases and J by 6 bases, leaving 20 bases between them. As DNA, the CDR3 is TGTGCCAGCAGCTTAACCAAGGGGGTAGTTGATGAAAAACTGTTTTTT. It encodes CASSLTKGVVDEKLFF.

Many counts were recorded for this clonotype. The genes are TRBV2 and TRBJ1-6; tentative D call: TRBD1 (5 bases). The CDR3 extends over 13 amino acids. In germline, CDR1 is SNHLY, CDR2 FYNNEI. With 3 bases removed from V and 10 bases from J, the gap between germline ends came to 10 bases. The CDR3 sequence: CASSDSRGSPLHF. The CDR3 nucleotides read TGTGCCAGCAGTGATTCTCGGGGCTCACCCCTCCACTTT. Variable domain in full (rest from reference TRBV2 and TRBJ1-6): EPEVTQTPSHQVTQMGQEVILRCVPISNHLYFYWYRQILGQKVEFLVSFYNNEISEKSEIFDDQFSVERPDGSNFTLKIRSTKLEDSAMYFCASSDSRGSPLHFGNGTRLTVT.